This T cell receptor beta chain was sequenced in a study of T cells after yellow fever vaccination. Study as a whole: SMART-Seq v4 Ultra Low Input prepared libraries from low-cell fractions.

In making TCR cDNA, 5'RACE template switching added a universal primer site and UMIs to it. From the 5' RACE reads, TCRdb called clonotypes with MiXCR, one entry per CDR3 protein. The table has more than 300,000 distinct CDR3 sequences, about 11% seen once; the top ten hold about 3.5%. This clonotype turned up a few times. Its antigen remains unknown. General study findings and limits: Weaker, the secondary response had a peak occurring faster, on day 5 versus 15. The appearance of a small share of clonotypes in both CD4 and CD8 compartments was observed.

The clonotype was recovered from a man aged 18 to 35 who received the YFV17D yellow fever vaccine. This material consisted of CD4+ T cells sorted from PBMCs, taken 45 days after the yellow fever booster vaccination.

The CDR3 sequence: CASRLVGTDTQYF. For the CDR3, the DNA is TGTGCCAGCAGGTTGGTAGGCACAGATACGCAGTATTTT. The gene calls are TRBV6-5 and TRBJ2-3; D remains ambiguous. V gave up 6 bases and J gave up 1 base, with 8 bases separating them. The CDR3 has 13 amino acids. Germline values: CDR1 MNHEY, CDR2 SVGAGI.